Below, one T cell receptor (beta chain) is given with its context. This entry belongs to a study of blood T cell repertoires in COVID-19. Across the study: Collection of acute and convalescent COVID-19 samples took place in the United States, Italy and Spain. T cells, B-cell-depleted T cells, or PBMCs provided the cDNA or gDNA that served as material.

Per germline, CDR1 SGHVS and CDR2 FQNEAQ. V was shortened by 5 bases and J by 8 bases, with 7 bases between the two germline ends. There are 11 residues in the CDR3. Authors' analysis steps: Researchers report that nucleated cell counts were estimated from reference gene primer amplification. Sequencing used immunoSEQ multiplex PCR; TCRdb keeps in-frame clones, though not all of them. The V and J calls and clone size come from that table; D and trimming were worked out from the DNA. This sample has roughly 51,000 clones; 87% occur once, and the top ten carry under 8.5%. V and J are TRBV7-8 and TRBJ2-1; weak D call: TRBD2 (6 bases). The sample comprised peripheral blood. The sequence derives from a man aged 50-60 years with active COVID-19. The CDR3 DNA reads TGTGCCAGCAGCCCGGGGGATGAGCAGTTCTTC. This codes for CASSPGDEQFF.